This passage covers 15 T cell receptor beta chains from one sample sequenced in a study of cytomegalovirus exposure and HLA in healthy donors. In the PCR, 60 Vbeta and 13 Jbeta primers were used. The repertoire was sequenced with immunoSEQ multiplex PCR; TCRdb's copy has only in-frame clones and lacks some. The sample lists approximately 160,000 clones; around three quarters were seen once. Sequencing was carried out using PBMCs. Receptors originate from a woman in her 40s in good health and CMV-seronegative.

The chain carries TRBV25-1 and TRBJ1-1; TRBD1 might be the D (5 bases). The V end lost 5 bases, the J end lost 2 bases, and 9 bases lay between the germline ends. The germline CDR1 and CDR2 sequences are MGHDK and SYGVNS. The CDR3 has 13 amino acids. Here the CDR3 DNA reads TGTGCCAGCAGTTTAGGGGAAAACACTGAAGCTTTCTTT. Translating it yields CASSLGENTEAFF.

The chain is built from TRBV5-1 and TRBJ2-5, with D maybe TRBD1 (5 bases). The germline V gene has CDR1 SGHRS and CDR2 YFSETQ. The CDR3 extends over 15 amino acids. Trimming took 1 base from V and 3 from J, leaving 13 bases between them. CDR3 bases: TGCGCCAGCAGCTTGAGGTACCCCAGGGAAGAGACCCAGTACTTC. It encodes CASSLRYPREETQYF. The whole variable domain, remainder taken from reference TRBV5-1 and TRBJ2-5, is KAGVTQTPRYLIKTRGQQVTLSCSPISGHRSVSWYQQTPGQGLQFLFEYFSETQRNKGNFPGRFSGRQFSNSRSEMNVSTLELGDSALYLCASSLRYPREETQYFGPGTRLLVL.

V is TRBV6-1 and J is TRBJ1-1; unclear D gene. This CDR3 is built from 12 residues. CDR1 is MNHNS, CDR2 SASEGT, per germline. Trimming stripped 5 bases from V and 4 bases from J, with 8 bases between. CDR3 amino acids: CASSPGLTEAFF. The CDR3 region has the DNA TGTGCCAGCAGTCCAGGACTCACTGAAGCTTTCTTT.

The genes are TRBV30 and TRBJ2-4, with 9 bases matching TRBD1. CDR1 is GTSNPN and CDR2 is SVGIG in the germline V gene (reference sequence). This CDR3 has 12 residues. Losses at the gene ends were 7 bases for V and 6 bases for J; bases not matched to a gene: 4. CDR3 DNA sequence: TGTGCCTCCTCGGGACAGGGAAACATTCAGTACTTC. The encoded protein is CASSGQGNIQYF.

The gene calls are TRBV5-1 and TRBJ1-1; 9 bases match TRBD1. The germline V gene encodes CDR1 SGHRS and CDR2 YFSETQ. The V segment lost 4 bases and the J segment 4 bases; nucleotides outside the gene matches: 5. This CDR3 has 14 amino acids. The CDR3 region has the DNA TGCGCCAGCAGCGATCAGACAGGGGGCACTGAAGCTTTCTTT. It specifies CASSDQTGGTEAFF. Complete variable domain (other parts from reference TRBV5-1 and TRBJ1-1): KAGVTQTPRYLIKTRGQQVTLSCSPISGHRSVSWYQQTPGQGLQFLFEYFSETQRNKGNFPGRFSGRQFSNSRSEMNVSTLELGDSALYLCASSDQTGGTEAFFGQGTRLTVV.

The gene calls are TRBV28 and TRBJ1-5; D call uncertain. CDR1 MDHEN and CDR2 SYDVKM come from the germline V gene. The CDR3 runs 15 residues. V dropped 7 bases and J dropped 2 bases, with 15 bases sitting between them. CDR3 coding DNA: TGTGCCAGCAATCAACGAGGGTTGGGCAATCAGCCCCAGCATTTT. This encodes CASNQRGLGNQPQHF.

This rearrangement joins TRBV30 to TRBJ2-7, with a weak D call TRBD2 (5 bases). The CDR3 extends over 12 amino acids. The ends were cut back, 2 bases at V and 3 bases at J, with 8 bases in the middle. In germline, CDR1 is GTSNPN, CDR2 SVGIG (reference sequence). CDR3 sequence: CAWSSRDYEQYF. The CDR3 DNA sequence: TGTGCCTGGAGTAGCCGGGACTACGAGCAGTACTTC.

The table lists this clone with a count of one. This chain joins TRBV19 and TRBJ1-5; 9 nucleotides align to TRBD1. This CDR3 is 17 amino acids long. V shed 5 bases, J shed 6 bases, and the junction held 14 bases outside the gene matches. The germline gives CDR1 LNHDA, CDR2 SQIVND (reference sequence). In DNA, the CDR3 is TGTGCCAGTAGTGTATCCATCGGACAGGGGAGGAGTCAGCCCCAGCATTTT. The encoded protein is CASSVSIGQGRSQPQHF.

V and J are TRBV2 and TRBJ2-1; TRBD2 is a possible D gene (5 bases). Germline V gene sequence: CDR1 SNHLY, CDR2 FYNNEI. The CDR3 loop spans 14 amino acids. V was shortened by 5 bases and J by 2 bases, with 10 bases between the two germline ends. The DNA for the CDR3 is TGTGCCAGCAGTATACTAGACACCTACAATGAGCAGTTCTTC. This sequence encodes CASSILDTYNEQFF.

The chain links TRBV5-1 to TRBJ2-1, with D unresolved. V was pared by 4 bases and J by 4 bases, with 15 bases between. The germline CDR1 and CDR2 sequences are SGHRS and YFSETQ. The CDR3 spans 15 residues. The CDR3 coding sequence is TGCGCCAGCAGCGCCAGTGGGCAGCTGTACAATGAGCAGTTCTTC. This gives the protein CASSASGQLYNEQFF.

Only one count was recorded for this clone. The chain joins TRBV5-1 to TRBJ2-7, with D possibly being TRBD1 (5 bases). CDR3 length: 14 residues. Germline-derived CDR1 and CDR2 are SGHRS and YFSETQ. Trimming pared 7 bases from V and 7 bases from J, leaving 21 bases between. The CDR3 reads CASRQGQGPFEQYF. The CDR3 DNA reads TGCGCCAGCCGCCAAGGGCAGGGTCCCTTTGAGCAGTACTTC.

The V and J genes are TRBV6-6 and TRBJ2-1, with 7 positions matching TRBD2. Germline trimming cut 6 bases from V and 10 bases from J; bases unmatched to any gene: 9. The CDR3 is 13 amino acids. Germline CDR1 reads MNHNY; CDR2 reads SVGAGI (reference sequence). The CDR3 reads CASSHRREMEQFF. The DNA for the CDR3 is TGTGCCAGCAGCCACCGGCGGGAGATGGAGCAGTTCTTC.

This sequence joins TRBV28 and TRBJ1-4, with D maybe TRBD1 (6 bases). The V gene lost 5 bases and the J gene lost 4 bases, with 17 bases spanning the gap. The CDR3 covers 16 residues. Per the germline V gene, CDR1 is MDHEN and CDR2 is SYDVKM. The CDR3 protein is CASSPRGGRGNEKLFF. CDR3 nucleotides: TGTGCCAGCAGTCCGCGAGGGGGAAGGGGTAATGAAAAACTGTTTTTT.

The chain recombines TRBV2 with TRBJ1-5, with 7 bases lining up with TRBD1. Germline loops: CDR1 SNHLY, CDR2 FYNNEI. The CDR3 has 17 residues. Trimming at V came to 8 bases and at J to 0 bases, leaving 13 bases not matched to a gene. The CDR3 here is CASAPGTAPYSNQPQHF. The CDR3 DNA sequence: TGTGCCAGCGCTCCGGGGACAGCCCCATATAGCAATCAGCCCCAGCATTTT.

This CDR3 reads CASSPRTSGSWNNEQFF. CDR3 DNA sequence: TGTGCCAGCAGCCCGAGGACTAGCGGGAGTTGGAACAATGAGCAGTTCTTC. The chain links TRBV7-8 to TRBJ2-1; 13 nucleotides align to TRBD2. Germline V gene sequence: CDR1 SGHVS, CDR2 FQNEAQ. The CDR3 totals 17 residues. Trimming removed 5 bases from V and 5 bases from J; junction bases left unmatched: 9.